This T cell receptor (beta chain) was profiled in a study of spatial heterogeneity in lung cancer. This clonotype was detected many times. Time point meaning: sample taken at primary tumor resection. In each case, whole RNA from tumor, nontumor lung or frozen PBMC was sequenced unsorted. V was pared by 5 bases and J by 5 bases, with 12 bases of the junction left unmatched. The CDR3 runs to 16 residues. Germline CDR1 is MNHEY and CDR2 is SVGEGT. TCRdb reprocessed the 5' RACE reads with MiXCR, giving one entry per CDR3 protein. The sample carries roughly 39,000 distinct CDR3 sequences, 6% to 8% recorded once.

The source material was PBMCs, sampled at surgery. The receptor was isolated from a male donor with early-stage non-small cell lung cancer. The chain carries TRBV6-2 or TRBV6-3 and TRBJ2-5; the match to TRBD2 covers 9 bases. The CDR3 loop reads CASSLRSGRVQETQYF. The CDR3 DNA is TGTGCCAGCAGTCTCCGTAGCGGGAGAGTTCAGGAGACCCAGTACTTC.